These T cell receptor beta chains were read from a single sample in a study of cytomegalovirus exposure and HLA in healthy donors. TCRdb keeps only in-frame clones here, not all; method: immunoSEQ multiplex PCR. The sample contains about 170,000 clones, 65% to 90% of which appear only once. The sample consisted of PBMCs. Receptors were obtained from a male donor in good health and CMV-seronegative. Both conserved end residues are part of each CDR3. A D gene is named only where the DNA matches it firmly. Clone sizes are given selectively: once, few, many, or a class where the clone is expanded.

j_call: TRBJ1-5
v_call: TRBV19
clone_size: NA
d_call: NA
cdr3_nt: TGTGCCAGCAGAGGAAAAGGTGATCAGCCCCAGCATTTT
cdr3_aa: CASRGKGDQPQHF

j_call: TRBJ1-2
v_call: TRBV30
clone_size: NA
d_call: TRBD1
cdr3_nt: TGTGCCTGGAGCGGAGGACAGGGACGTTGGGGCTACACCTTC
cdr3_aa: CAWSGGQGRWGYTF

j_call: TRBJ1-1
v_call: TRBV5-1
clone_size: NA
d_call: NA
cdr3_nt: TGCGCCAGCAGCGAAACAGGGAGTGGTAACACTGAAGCTTTCTTT
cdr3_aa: CASSETGSGNTEAFF

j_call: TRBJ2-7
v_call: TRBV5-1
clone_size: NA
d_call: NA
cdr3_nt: TGCGCCAGCAGCTTGGGAGGGAGCTTCTACGAGCAGTACTTC
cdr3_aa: CASSLGGSFYEQYF

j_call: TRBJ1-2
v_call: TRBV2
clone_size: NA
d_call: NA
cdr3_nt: TGTGCCAGCAGCAAACGCCAGGCTGAAGGCTACACCTTC
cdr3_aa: CASSKRQAEGYTF

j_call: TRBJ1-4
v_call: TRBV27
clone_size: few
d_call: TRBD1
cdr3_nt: TGTGCCAGCAGCGACAGGGCTTGGGAAAAACTGTTTTTT
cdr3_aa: CASSDRAWEKLFF

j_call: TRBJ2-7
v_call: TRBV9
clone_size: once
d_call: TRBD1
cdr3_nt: TGTGCCAGCAGTCCACGGGACAGGGCCTCCTACGAGCAGTACTTC
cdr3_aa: CASSPRDRASYEQYF

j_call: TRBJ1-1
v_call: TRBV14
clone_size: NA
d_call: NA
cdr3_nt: TGTGCCAGCAGCCCAAACCGGGGGTTGAGTGACTTGAACACTGAAGCTTTCTTT
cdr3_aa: CASSPNRGLSDLNTEAFF

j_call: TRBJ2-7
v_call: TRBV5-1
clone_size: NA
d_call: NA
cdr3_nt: TGCGCCAGCAGCTTGCTTGATGGGAGAGACGAGCAGTACTTC
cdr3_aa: CASSLLDGRDEQYF

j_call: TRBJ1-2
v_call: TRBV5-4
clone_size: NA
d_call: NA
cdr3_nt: TGTGCCAGCAGCTCGGACAATAACTATGGCTACACCTTC
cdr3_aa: CASSSDNNYGYTF

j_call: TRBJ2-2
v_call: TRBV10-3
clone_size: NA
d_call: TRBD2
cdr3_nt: TGTGCCATCAGTGAGTCGTTAGCGGGGGCGAACACCGGGGAGCTGTTTTTT
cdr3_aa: CAISESLAGANTGELFF

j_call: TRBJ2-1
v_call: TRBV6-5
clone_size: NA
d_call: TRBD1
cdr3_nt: TGTGCCAGCAGTTACGGGGGGACAGGGATCAATGAGCAGTTCTTC
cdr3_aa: CASSYGGTGINEQFF

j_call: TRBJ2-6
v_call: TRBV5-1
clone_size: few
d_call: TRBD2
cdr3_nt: TGCGCCAGCAGCTTGGTAGCGGGGATCTCTGGGGCCAACGTCCTGACTTTC
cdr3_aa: CASSLVAGISGANVLTF

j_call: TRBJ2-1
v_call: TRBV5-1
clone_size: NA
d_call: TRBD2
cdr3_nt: TGCGCCAGCAGCCCGGGGGCTAGCGGGGGCTCCCTTTTTTACAATGAGCAGTTCTTC
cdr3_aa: CASSPGASGGSLFYNEQFF

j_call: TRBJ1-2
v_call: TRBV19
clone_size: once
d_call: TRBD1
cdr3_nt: TGTGCCAGTAGTATAGCACAGGGGGGCGAGTATGGCTACACCTTC
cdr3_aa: CASSIAQGGEYGYTF

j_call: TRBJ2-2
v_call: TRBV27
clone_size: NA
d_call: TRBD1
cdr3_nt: TGTGCCAGCAGGGTGGACAGGGGGTTCGGTGGGGAGCTGTTTTTT
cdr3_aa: CASRVDRGFGGELFF

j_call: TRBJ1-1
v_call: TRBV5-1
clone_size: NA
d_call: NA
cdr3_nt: TGCGCCAGCAGCTTGGGTCTTGTACAGGGTGACGAAGCTTTCTTT
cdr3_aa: CASSLGLVQGDEAFF

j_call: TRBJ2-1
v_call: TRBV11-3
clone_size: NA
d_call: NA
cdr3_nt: TGTGCCAGCAGCCCCGGACAGTTGTACTACAATGAGCAGTTCTTC
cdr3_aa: CASSPGQLYYNEQFF

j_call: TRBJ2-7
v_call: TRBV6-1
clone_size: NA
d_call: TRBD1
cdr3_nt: TGTGCCAGCAGTGAAACTGGGACAGAAAGGGCCTACGAGCAGTACTTC
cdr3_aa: CASSETGTERAYEQYF

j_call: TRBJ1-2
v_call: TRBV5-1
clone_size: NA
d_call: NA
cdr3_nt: TGCGCCAGCAGCTTGGGGCCGGGACAAAAGGGAGGCTACACCTTC
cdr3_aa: CASSLGPGQKGGYTF

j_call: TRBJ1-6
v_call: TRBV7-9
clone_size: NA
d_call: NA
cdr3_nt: TGTGCCAGCAGCACGAGTCGAAGAGGGCCCCTCCACTTT
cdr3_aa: CASSTSRRGPLHF

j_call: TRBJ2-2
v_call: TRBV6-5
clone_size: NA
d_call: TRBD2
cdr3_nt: TGTGCCAGCAGTTATCGGGGAGGGCTAATCACCGGGGAGCTGTTTTTT
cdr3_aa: CASSYRGGLITGELFF

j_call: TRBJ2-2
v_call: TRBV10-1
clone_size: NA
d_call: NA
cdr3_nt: TGCGCCAGCACCAGCGGTGACACCGGGGAGCTGTTTTTT
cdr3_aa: CASTSGDTGELFF

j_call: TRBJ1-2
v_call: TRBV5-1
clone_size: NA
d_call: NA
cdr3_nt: TGCGCCAGCAGCAGTACACAGGGTTCTAACTATGGCTACACCTTC
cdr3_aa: CASSSTQGSNYGYTF

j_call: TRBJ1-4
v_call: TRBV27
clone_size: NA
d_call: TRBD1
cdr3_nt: TGTGCCAGCAGACGACGACAGGGGGCGAATGAAAAACTGTTTTTT
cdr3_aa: CASRRRQGANEKLFF

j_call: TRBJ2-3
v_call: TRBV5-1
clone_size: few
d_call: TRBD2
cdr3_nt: TGCGCCAGCAGCTTGGTCGGGGGAGGGGCAGATACGCAGTATTTT
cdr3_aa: CASSLVGGGADTQYF

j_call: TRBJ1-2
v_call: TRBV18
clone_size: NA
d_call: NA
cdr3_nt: TGTGCCAGCTGGGAGGGCCTACGTAACTATGGCTACACCTTC
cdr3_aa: CASWEGLRNYGYTF

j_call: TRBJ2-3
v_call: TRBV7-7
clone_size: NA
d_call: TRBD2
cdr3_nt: TGTGCCAGCAGCCCCAGTGGTAGCGGGGTCACAGATACGCAGTATTTT
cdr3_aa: CASSPSGSGVTDTQYF

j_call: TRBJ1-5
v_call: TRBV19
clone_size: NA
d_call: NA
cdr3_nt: TGTGCCAGTAGTATCCGGGGGGACCAGCCCCAGCATTTT
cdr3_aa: CASSIRGDQPQHF

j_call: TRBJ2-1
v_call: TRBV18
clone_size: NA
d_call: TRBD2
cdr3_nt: TGTGCCAGCTCACCGATCCATCTTCGGGGGGCCTACAATGAGCAGTTCTTC
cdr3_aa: CASSPIHLRGAYNEQFF

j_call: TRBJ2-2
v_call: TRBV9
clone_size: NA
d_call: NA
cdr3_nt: TGTGCCAGCAGCGTCAGGGTTGCCGGGGAGCTGTTTTTT
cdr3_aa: CASSVRVAGELFF

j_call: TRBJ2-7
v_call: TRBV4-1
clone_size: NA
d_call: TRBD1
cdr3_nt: TGCGCCAGCAGCCAAGTGGACAGGACCTCCTACGAGCAGTACTTC
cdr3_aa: CASSQVDRTSYEQYF

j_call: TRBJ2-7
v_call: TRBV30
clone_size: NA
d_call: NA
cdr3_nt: TGTGCCTGGAGTGTAGGTCCTTACCGTCGGGACAAGAGCTCCTACGAGCAGTACTTC
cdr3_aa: CAWSVGPYRRDKSSYEQYF